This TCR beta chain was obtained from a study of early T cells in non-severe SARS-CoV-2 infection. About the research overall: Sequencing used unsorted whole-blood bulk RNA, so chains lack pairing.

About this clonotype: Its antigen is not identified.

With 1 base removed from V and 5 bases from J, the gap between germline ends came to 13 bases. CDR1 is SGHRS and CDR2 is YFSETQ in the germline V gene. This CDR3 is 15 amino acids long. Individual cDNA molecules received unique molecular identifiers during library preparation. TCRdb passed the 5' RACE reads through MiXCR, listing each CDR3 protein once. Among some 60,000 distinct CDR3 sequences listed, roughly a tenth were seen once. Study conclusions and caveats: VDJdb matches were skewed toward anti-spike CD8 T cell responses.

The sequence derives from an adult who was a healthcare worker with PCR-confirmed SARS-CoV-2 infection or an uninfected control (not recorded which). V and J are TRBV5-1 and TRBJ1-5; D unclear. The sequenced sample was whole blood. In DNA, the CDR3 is TGCGCCAGCAGCTTGATTATCATGAACGATCAGCCCCAGCATTTT. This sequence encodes CASSLIIMNDQPQHF.